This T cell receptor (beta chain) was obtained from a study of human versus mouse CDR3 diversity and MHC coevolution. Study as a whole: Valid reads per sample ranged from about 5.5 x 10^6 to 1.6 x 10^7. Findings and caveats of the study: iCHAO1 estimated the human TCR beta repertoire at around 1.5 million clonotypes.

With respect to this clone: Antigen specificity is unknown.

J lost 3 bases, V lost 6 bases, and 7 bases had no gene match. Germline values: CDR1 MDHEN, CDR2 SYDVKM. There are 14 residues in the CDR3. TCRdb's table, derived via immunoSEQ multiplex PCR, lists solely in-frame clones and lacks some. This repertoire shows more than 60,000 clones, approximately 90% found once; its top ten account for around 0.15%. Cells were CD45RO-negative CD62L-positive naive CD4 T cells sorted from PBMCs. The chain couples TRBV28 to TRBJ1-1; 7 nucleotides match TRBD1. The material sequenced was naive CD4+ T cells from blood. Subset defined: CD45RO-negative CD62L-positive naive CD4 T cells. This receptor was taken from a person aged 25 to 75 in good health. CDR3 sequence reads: CASSHRGSYTEAFF. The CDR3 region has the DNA TGTGCCAGCAGCCACAGGGGTTCTTACACTGAAGCTTTCTTT.